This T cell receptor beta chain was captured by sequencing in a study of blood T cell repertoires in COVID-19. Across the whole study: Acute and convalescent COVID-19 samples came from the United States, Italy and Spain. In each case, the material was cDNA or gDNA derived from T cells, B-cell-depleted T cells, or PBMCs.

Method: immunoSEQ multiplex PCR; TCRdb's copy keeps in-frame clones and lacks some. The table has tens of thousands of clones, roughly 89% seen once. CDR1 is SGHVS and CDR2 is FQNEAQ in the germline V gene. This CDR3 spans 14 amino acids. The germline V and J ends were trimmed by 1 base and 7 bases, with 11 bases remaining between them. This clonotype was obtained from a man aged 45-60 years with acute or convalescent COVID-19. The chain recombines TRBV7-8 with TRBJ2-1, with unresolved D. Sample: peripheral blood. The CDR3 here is CASSLDSLRNEQFF. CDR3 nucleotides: TGTGCCAGCAGCTTAGACAGCCTTCGGAATGAGCAGTTCTTC.